The 2 T cell receptor beta chains given below trace back to one sample, sequenced in a study of blood T cell repertoires in COVID-19. Libraries were prepared by immunoSEQ multiplex PCR; TCRdb keeps only in-frame clonotypes and omits some of them. In the table there are 70,000 to 75,000 clones, around nine tenths of which are singletons. Material: peripheral blood. The receptors originated from a woman in her late teens or twenties with acute or convalescent COVID-19.

This clone was picked up one time. The chain combines TRBV28 with TRBJ1-1; 9 nucleotides agree with TRBD1. V lost 7 bases to trimming and J lost 4 bases; unmatched junction nucleotides: 10. The CDR3 spans 15 residues. Germline V gene sequence: CDR1 MDHEN, CDR2 SYDVKM. The CDR3 DNA reads as TGTGCCAGCAACCTTTCCGGGACAGGGACCACTGAAGCTTTCTTT. Its translation: CASNLSGTGTTEAFF.

The chain joins TRBV6-5 to TRBJ1-2, with 8 bases aligning to TRBD1. Germline V lookup: CDR1 MNHEY, CDR2 SVGAGI. V lost 5 bases to trimming and J lost 8 bases; unmatched junction nucleotides: 7. The CDR3 length is 13 residues. The CDR3 here is CASSRTGFGGYTF. The DNA for the CDR3 is TGTGCCAGCAGTCGGACAGGGTTCGGCGGCTACACCTTC.